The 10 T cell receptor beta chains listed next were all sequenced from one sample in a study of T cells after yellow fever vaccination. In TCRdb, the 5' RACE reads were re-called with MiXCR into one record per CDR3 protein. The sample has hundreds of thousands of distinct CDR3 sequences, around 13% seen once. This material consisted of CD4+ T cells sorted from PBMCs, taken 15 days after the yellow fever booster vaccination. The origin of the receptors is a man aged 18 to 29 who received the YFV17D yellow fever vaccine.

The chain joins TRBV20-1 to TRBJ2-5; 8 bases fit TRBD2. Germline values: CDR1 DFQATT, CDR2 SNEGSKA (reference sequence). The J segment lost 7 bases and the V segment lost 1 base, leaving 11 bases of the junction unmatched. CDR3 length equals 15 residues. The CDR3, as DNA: TGCAGTGCTAGAGCAGCGGGGGCCCTTGCGGGGACCCAGTACTTC. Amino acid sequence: CSARAAGALAGTQYF.

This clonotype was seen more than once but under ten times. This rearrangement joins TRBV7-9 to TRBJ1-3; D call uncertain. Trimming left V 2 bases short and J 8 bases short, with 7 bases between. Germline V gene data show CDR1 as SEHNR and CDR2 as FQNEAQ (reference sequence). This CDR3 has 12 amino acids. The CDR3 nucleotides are TGTGCCAGCAGCTTAAGTGGTGACACCATATATTTT. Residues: CASSLSGDTIYF.

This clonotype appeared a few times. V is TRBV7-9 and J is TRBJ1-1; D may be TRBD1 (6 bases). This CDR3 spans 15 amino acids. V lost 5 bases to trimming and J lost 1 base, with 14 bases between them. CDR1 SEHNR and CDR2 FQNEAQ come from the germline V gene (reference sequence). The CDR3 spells CASSIIQGQNTEAFF. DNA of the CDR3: TGTGCCAGCAGCATCATACAGGGACAGAACACTGAAGCTTTCTTT.

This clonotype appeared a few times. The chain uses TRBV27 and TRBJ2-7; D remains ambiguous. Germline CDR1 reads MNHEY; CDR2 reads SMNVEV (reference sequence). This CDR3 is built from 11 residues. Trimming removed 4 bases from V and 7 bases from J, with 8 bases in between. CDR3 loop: CASSWKREQYV. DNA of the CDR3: TGTGCCAGCAGTTGGAAAAGGGAGCAGTACGTC.

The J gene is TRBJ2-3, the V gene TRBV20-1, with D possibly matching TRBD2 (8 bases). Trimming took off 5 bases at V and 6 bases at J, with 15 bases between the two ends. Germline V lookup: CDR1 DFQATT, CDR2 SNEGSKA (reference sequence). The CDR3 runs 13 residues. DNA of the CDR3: TGCAGTGCTGATATAGCGGGACAGGATACGCAGTATTTT. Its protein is CSADIAGQDTQYF.

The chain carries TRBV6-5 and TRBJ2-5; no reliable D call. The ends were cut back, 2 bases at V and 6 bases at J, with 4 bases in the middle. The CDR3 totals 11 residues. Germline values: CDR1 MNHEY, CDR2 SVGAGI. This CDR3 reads CASSYHQTQYF. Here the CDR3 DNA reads TGTGCCAGCAGTTACCACCAGACCCAGTACTTC.

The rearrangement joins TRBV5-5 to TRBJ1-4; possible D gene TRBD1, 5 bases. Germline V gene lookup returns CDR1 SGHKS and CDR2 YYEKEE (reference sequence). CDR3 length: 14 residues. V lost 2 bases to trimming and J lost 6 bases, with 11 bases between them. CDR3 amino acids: CASSLTGSHEKLFF. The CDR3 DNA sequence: TGTGCCAGCAGCTTAACAGGTTCTCATGAAAAACTGTTTTTT.

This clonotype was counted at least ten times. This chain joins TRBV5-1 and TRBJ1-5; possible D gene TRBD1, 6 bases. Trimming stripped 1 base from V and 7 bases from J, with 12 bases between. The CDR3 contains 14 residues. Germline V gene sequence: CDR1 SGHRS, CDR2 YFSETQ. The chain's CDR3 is CASSLSGEDQPQHF. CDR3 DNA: TGCGCCAGCAGCTTGTCAGGGGAGGACCAGCCCCAGCATTTT.

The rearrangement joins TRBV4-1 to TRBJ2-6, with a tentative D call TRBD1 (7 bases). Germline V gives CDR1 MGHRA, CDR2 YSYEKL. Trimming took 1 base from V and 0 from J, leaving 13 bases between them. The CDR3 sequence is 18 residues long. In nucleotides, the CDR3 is TGCGCCAGCAGCCAAGTAGGCAGGGGGGTCTCTGGGGCCAACGTCCTGACTTTC. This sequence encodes CASSQVGRGVSGANVLTF.

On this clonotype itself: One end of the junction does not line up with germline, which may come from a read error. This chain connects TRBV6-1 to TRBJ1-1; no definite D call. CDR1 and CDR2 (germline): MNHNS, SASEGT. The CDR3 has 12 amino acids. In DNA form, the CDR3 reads TGTGCCAGCAGTGAACGGTGGGGTGAACCTTTCTTT. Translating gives CASSERWGEPFF.